The clone carrying this TCR beta chain was detected a few times. Antigen: not known. Germline loops: CDR1 SGHDT, CDR2 YYEEEE. The CDR3 runs to 15 residues. Trimming removed 4 bases at V and 5 bases at J, with 15 bases between. This sample stems from a study of CD8 T cells in ankylosing spondylitis. Overall study findings and caveats: Clones linked to disease, bearing a CD8+ phenotype, were relatively rare in peripheral blood. Disease-associated clones were reportedly significantly overrepresented in matched ankylosing spondylitis synovial fluid. What appeared characteristic of ankylosing spondylitis blood was a TCR beta motif of under 10 highly homologous variants. Some of these motif variants have turned up before, in reports on reactive arthritis synovial fluid and blood.

It was by quantitative 5'-RACE with molecular barcodes that TCR beta libraries were made. TCRdb fed the 5' RACE reads into MiXCR, producing one record per CDR3 protein. The sample contains about 540,000 distinct CDR3 sequences, roughly an eighth of which appear only once. The TCR sequence derives from a male donor with ankylosing spondylitis. The specimen sequenced was blood, either unsorted or a sorted T cell fraction (not recorded which). The chain has TRBV5-6 and TRBJ2-2, with D possibly being TRBD2 (6 bases). This CDR3 reads CASSQRALYTGELFF. The CDR3, as DNA: TGTGCCAGCAGCCAGCGGGCACTATATACCGGGGAGCTGTTTTTT.